Sequencing of this T cell receptor beta chain was carried out in a study of blood T cells in healthy people across ages. The use of a sample-barcoded 5' primer and a J-beta primer mix characterized a second PCR of roughly 6 to 11 cycles. In TCRdb, the 5' RACE reads were re-called with MiXCR into one record per CDR3 protein. The table lists about 970,000 distinct CDR3 sequences, about 51% of them singletons. Trimming removed 5 bases at V and 6 bases at J, with 6 bases between. Germline V gene data show CDR1 as SGHVS and CDR2 as FQNEAQ. The CDR3 contains 11 residues. The chain combines TRBV7-8 with TRBJ2-3; D ambiguous. Source material: blood. The clonotype was recovered from a woman in her fifties or sixties in good health. The DNA of the CDR3 is TGTGCCAGCAGCAACCATGATACGCAGTATTTT. Translating gives CASSNHDTQYF.